This T cell receptor beta chain emerged from a study of blood T cell repertoires in COVID-19. At the level of the study: Samples of COVID-19 (acute and convalescent) were obtained from the United States, Italy and Spain. The cDNA or gDNA used as material had been derived from T cells, B-cell-depleted T cells, or PBMCs.

CDR3 length: 12 amino acids. The germline V and J ends were trimmed by 6 bases and 8 bases, with 8 bases remaining between them. Germline V gene sequence: CDR1 SGHAT, CDR2 FQNNGV. In the source study's methods: By means of reference gene primer amplification, nucleated cell counts were estimated. Generated by immunoSEQ multiplex PCR, the TCRdb table keeps only in-frame clones and is missing some. For V, J and clone size, that table is used; D and trimming come from the DNA. This repertoire shows 25,000 to 35,000 clones, approximately 75% found once; its top ten account for more than 20%. The sequence was obtained from a boy aged 2 to 9 with active or convalescent COVID-19. The specimen sequenced was peripheral blood. This rearrangement joins TRBV11-2 to TRBJ1-6; D remains ambiguous. As DNA, the CDR3 is TGTGCCAGCAGTCAACTGGATTCACCCCTCCACTTT. Protein product: CASSQLDSPLHF. Full variable domain (rest looked up from reference TRBV11-2 and TRBJ1-6): EAGVAQSPRYKIIEKRQSVAFWCNPISGHATLYWYQQILGQGPKLLIQFQNNGVVDDSQLPKDRFSAERLKGVDSTLKIQPAKLEDSAVYLCASSQLDSPLHFGNGTRLTVT.